What follows are 18 T cell receptor beta chains derived from one specimen sequenced in a study of cytomegalovirus exposure and HLA in healthy donors (dated by TCRdb to the late 2010s). To prepare the library, the immunoSEQ multiplex PCR assay was applied. For the multiplex PCR, a mixture combining 60 forward primers for TCR Vbeta segments and 13 reverse primers for TCR Jbeta segments was used. TCRdb took over this immuneACCESS table, retaining in-frame rearrangements with V and J assigned. Such tables are incomplete; in checked studies, under half of the missing clones stem from an unresolved V gene, and the remainder is unexplained. Recorded for this sample are some 150,000 clones; approximately 77% of them occurred a single time. The ten most abundant clones make up less than 4.5% of the sample. Sequenced material: PBMCs. The receptors derive from a man aged 25-45 years in good health and CMV-seropositive.

This clone has a handful of counts. The V and J genes are TRBV4-3 and TRBJ2-7; TRBD1 matches 8 bases. Unmatched junction bases numbered 4, after V lost 3 bases and J lost 3 bases. Germline CDR1 and CDR2: LGHNA and YSLEER. The CDR3 spans 14 residues. In DNA, the CDR3 is TGCGCCAGCAGCCAGGGGACAGGTTTCTACGAGCAGTACTTC. This translates into CASSQGTGFYEQYF.

Of note for this clone: At one of its ends the junction is not consistent with the germline gene, which may arise from a read error. The rearrangement joins TRBV6-1 to TRBJ2-3; tentatively, D is TRBD1 (6 bases). This CDR3 contains 16 residues. The V gene's germline CDR1 is MNHNS and CDR2 SASEGT. The CDR3 DNA follows: TGTGCCAGCAGTGAAGGAGGGGGACCACGCACAAATACGCAGTATTTT. This codes for CASSEGGGPRTNTQYF.

J is TRBJ2-7 and V is TRBV7-9; TRBD1 aligns across 8 bases. The junction had 6 bases not matched to a gene; V was cut back by 5 bases and J by 6 bases. CDR3 length: 13 residues. Germline CDR1 and CDR2: SEHNR and FQNEAQ (reference sequence). CDR3 sequence: CASSHEDRAEQYF. DNA for the CDR3: TGTGCCAGCAGCCACGAGGACAGGGCCGAGCAGTACTTC.

Of note for this clone: Other nucleotide sequences from this sample produce the same CDR3. The chain recombines TRBV11-2 with TRBJ2-7; no clear D. The CDR3 is 14 residues long. V lost 1 base, J lost 2 bases, and 9 bases lay in between. CDR1 is SGHAT, CDR2 FQNNGV, per germline. CDR3: CASSLGSGPYEQYF. CDR3 DNA: TGTGCCAGCAGCTTAGGGTCAGGTCCCTACGAGCAGTACTTC.

The chain carries TRBV2 and TRBJ2-3, with D maybe TRBD2 (5 bases). The V gene lost 3 bases and the J gene lost 2 bases, with 12 bases spanning the gap. This CDR3 is 15 amino acids long. Germline CDR1 and CDR2: SNHLY and FYNNEI. CDR3 sequence: CASSDPGVTTDTQYF. In DNA, the CDR3 is TGTGCCAGCAGTGATCCCGGGGTTACCACAGATACGCAGTATTTT.

This clone was counted once. The chain is built from TRBV6-5 and TRBJ2-2; D remains unclear. CDR3 size: 15 residues. V lost 5 bases and J 1 base, leaving 11 bases between the germline ends. Germline CDR1 and CDR2: MNHEY and SVGAGI. The DNA of the CDR3 is TGTGCCAGCAGTCACCCCGCCGGGAACACCGGGGAGCTGTTTTTT. It encodes CASSHPAGNTGELFF.

Only a few counts were recorded for this clone. The chain is built from TRBV5-1 and TRBJ2-1, with TRBD2 matching 9 bases. V trimming: 0 bases; J trimming: 0 bases; junction bases outside the gene matches: 7. CDR1 and CDR2 (germline): SGHRS, YFSETQ. The length of the CDR3 is 18 residues. In nucleotides, the CDR3 is TGCGCCAGCAGCTTGGGGGTGCTAGCGGGGCGCTCCTACAATGAGCAGTTCTTC. Amino acid sequence: CASSLGVLAGRSYNEQFF. Full variable domain (rest looked up from reference TRBV5-1 and TRBJ2-1): KAGVTQTPRYLIKTRGQQVTLSCSPISGHRSVSWYQQTPGQGLQFLFEYFSETQRNKGNFPGRFSGRQFSNSRSEMNVSTLELGDSALYLCASSLGVLAGRSYNEQFFGPGTRLTVL.

CDR3 amino acids: CASSKGQGIIQYF. The CDR3 region has the DNA TGTGCCAGTAGTAAAGGACAGGGGATCATCCAGTACTTC. The chain combines TRBV19 with TRBJ2-5; the match to TRBD1 covers 9 bases. This CDR3 is 13 amino acids long. The J segment lost 10 bases and the V segment lost 4 bases, leaving 7 bases of the junction unmatched. Germline CDR1 reads LNHDA; CDR2 reads SQIVND (reference sequence).

The J gene is TRBJ2-5, the V gene TRBV5-4, with TRBD1 matching over 10 bases. The length of the CDR3 is 16 residues. After removal of 3 bases from V and 4 bases from J, the junction contained 9 bases not matched to a gene. The germline V gene has CDR1 SGHNT and CDR2 YYREEE (reference sequence). The CDR3 bases are TGTGCCAGCAGCTACGCCGGGACAGGGGCGGGAGAGACCCAGTACTTC. The encoded protein is CASSYAGTGAGETQYF.

This chain links TRBV5-1 with TRBJ2-3; 13 nucleotides line up with TRBD2. The J segment lost 2 bases and the V segment lost 5 bases, leaving 8 bases of the junction unmatched. This CDR3 region has 17 residues. Germline CDR1 reads SGHRS; CDR2 reads YFSETQ. The CDR3 reads CASRETSGGTYTDTQYF. CDR3 DNA: TGCGCCAGCAGGGAGACTAGCGGGGGGACATACACAGATACGCAGTATTTT.

CDR3 amino acids: CASRDSGGNTDTQYF. The CDR3 DNA reads as TGTGCCAGCAGGGATAGCGGGGGGAACACAGATACGCAGTATTTT. The chain has TRBV27 and TRBJ2-3; TRBD2 agrees at 10 bases. CDR1 is MNHEY, CDR2 SMNVEV, per germline (reference sequence). The CDR3 runs 15 residues. J was trimmed by 2 bases and V by 6 bases; bases with no gene match: 5.

The V gene is TRBV27, the J gene TRBJ2-5; perhaps TRBD1 as D (6 bases). The germline V and J ends were trimmed by 4 bases and 5 bases, with 17 bases remaining between them. From germline, CDR1 is MNHEY and CDR2 SMNVEV (reference sequence). The CDR3 length is 15 residues. CDR3 bases: TGTGCCAGCAGTTCGGTGACAGGTCTTGGGGAGACCCAGTACTTC. This sequence encodes CASSSVTGLGETQYF.

The V call is TRBV20-1, the J call TRBJ2-7; D gene uncertain. Per the germline V gene, CDR1 is DFQATT and CDR2 is SNEGSKA (reference sequence). The CDR3 loop spans 10 amino acids. CDR3 sequence: CSTYTYEQYF. The CDR3 bases are TGCAGCACATATACCTACGAGCAGTACTTC.

The chain combines TRBV5-1 with TRBJ2-7; tentative D call: TRBD1 (5 bases). The CDR3 loop spans 14 amino acids. Germline V gene data show CDR1 as SGHRS and CDR2 as YFSETQ. V gave up 2 bases and J gave up 0 bases, with 9 bases separating them. CDR3 residues: CASSFQGNSYEQYF. CDR3 DNA: TGCGCCAGCAGCTTCCAGGGAAACTCCTACGAGCAGTACTTC. The full variable domain, rest sourced from reference TRBV5-1 and TRBJ2-7, is KAGVTQTPRYLIKTRGQQVTLSCSPISGHRSVSWYQQTPGQGLQFLFEYFSETQRNKGNFPGRFSGRQFSNSRSEMNVSTLELGDSALYLCASSFQGNSYEQYFGPGTRLTVT.

This clone was seen once. The chain has TRBV28 and TRBJ2-7, with 7 nucleotides matching TRBD1. CDR1 is MDHEN, CDR2 SYDVKM, per germline. This CDR3 is built from 13 residues. With 7 bases clipped from V and 3 bases from J, the junction kept 6 bases outside the gene matches. The CDR3 region has the DNA TGTGCCAGCACCCCGACAGGGCACTACGAGCAGTACTTC. Protein product: CASTPTGHYEQYF.

Details on this clone: The same CDR3 arises from other DNA sequences in this sample as well. The chain links TRBV14 to TRBJ2-5; D may be TRBD1 (6 bases). Between the trimmed V and J ends, which lost 4 bases and 1 base, there was a span of 7 bases. The V gene's germline CDR1 is SGHDN and CDR2 FVKESK. The CDR3 runs to 13 residues. As DNA, the CDR3 is TGTGCCAGCAGCCGGACAGTCCAAGAGACCCAGTACTTC. Its protein is CASSRTVQETQYF. The variable domain in full, completed from reference TRBV14 and TRBJ2-5, reads EAGVTQFPSHSVIEKGQTVTLRCDPISGHDNLYWYRRVMGKEIKFLLHFVKESKQDESGMPNNRFLAERTGGTYSTLKVQPAELEDSGVYFCASSRTVQETQYFGPGTRLLVL.

This CDR3 reads CASSPRTGKAYEQYF. The CDR3 coding sequence is TGTGCCAGCAGCCCGAGGACAGGGAAGGCATACGAGCAGTACTTC. The chain joins TRBV14 to TRBJ2-7, with 8 bases matching TRBD1. V gave up 4 bases and J gave up 4 bases; unmatched junction bases: 9. The CDR3 covers 15 residues. Germline V CDR1 and CDR2: SGHDN, FVKESK. Variable domain in full (rest from reference TRBV14 and TRBJ2-7): EAGVTQFPSHSVIEKGQTVTLRCDPISGHDNLYWYRRVMGKEIKFLLHFVKESKQDESGMPNNRFLAERTGGTYSTLKVQPAELEDSGVYFCASSPRTGKAYEQYFGPGTRLTVT.

This chain joins TRBV29-1 and TRBJ2-7; D might be TRBD1 (6 bases). The CDR3 covers 14 residues. Germline CDR1 is SQVTM and CDR2 is ANQGSEA. Trimming took off 0 bases at V and 3 bases at J, with 12 bases between the two ends. CDR3 sequence (DNA): TGCAGCGTTGAAGATGAGGACAGAAACTACGAGCAGTACTTC. It translates to CSVEDEDRNYEQYF.